This T cell receptor (beta chain) is from a study of T cell repertoires in cytomegalovirus infection. V lost 7 bases to trimming and J lost 4 bases; unmatched junction nucleotides: 7. Germline loops: CDR1 SGHTA, CDR2 FQGNSA. The CDR3 spans 14 residues. TCRdb re-called the reads with MiXCR, one entry per CDR3 protein. Of approximately 250,000 distinct CDR3 sequences in the sample, about 23% were seen once. This clonotype was counted many times. This clonotype originated in a human donor in good health (CMV status not recorded). Some clones in this sample may be carry-over from other donors' samples. The sequencing sample was made of CD8+ T cells from PBMCs. The J gene is TRBJ2-5, the V gene TRBV7-2, with 9 bases fitting TRBD1. CDR3 nucleotides: TGTGCCAGCACCTTGACAGGGGGAAGAGAGACCCAGTACTTC. Translation gives CASTLTGGRETQYF.